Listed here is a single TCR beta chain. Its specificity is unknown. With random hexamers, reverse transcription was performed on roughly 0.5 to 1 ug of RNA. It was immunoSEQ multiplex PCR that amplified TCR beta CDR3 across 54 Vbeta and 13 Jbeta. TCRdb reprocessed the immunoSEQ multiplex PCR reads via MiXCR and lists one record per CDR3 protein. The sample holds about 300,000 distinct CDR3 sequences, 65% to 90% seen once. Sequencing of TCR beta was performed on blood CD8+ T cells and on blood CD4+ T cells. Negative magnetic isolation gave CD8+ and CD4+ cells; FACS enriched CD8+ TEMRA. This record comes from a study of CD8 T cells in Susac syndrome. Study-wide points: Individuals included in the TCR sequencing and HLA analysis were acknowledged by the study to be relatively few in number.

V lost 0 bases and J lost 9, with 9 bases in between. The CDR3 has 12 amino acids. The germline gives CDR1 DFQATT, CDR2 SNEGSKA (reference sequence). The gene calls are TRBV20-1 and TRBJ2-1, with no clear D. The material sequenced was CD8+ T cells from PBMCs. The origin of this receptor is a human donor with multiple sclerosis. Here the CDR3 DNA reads TGCAGTGCTAGAGATCTCAGTAGTGAGCAGTTCTTC. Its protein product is CSARDLSSEQFF.